The sequence of this T cell receptor beta chain was determined in a study of spatial heterogeneity in lung cancer. Study context: Detected beta-chain sequences consistently exceeded alpha-chain sequences.

Each CDR3 protein gets one entry after TCRdb re-called the 5' RACE reads with MiXCR. The table has 7,500 to 10,000 distinct CDR3 sequences, roughly half seen once. About this clonotype itself: The antigen remains unidentified. The library was designed around alpha chains, so this beta chain is a stray read whose abundance carries little weight.

The V segment lost 3 bases and the J segment 4 bases; nucleotides outside the gene matches: 8. CDR3 size: 15 residues. CDR1 and CDR2 (germline): SGHRS, YFSETQ. Sample time point: sample taken at primary tumor resection. A total of 72 untreated early-stage non-small cell lung cancer patients served as donors. Unsorted whole RNA of tumor, nontumor lung or frozen PBMC was sequenced. Study outcomes and limitations: One measure, the expanded intratumoral alpha and beta TCR count, tracked tumor mutation counts.

The source was lung tumor tissue, collected at surgery. The TCR comes from a female donor with early-stage non-small cell lung cancer. V and J are TRBV5-1 and TRBJ2-5; 8 nucleotides agree with TRBD1. The CDR3: CASSSLGQGRETQYF. The CDR3 region has the DNA TGCGCCAGCAGCTCCCTAGGACAGGGACGAGAGACCCAGTACTTC.